The clone carrying this TCR beta chain turned up a few times. Its specificity is unknown. The trim removed 5 bases at V and 3 bases at J, leaving 14 bases unmatched. CDR1 is SGHVS, CDR2 FQNEAQ, per germline. CDR3 length equals 17 residues. The data are from a study of T-cell reconstitution after alpha-beta-depleted transplantation in children. Whole-study results and caveats: TCRbeta diversity was high at day 60 in some patients (a result of surviving recipient T cells and thymic progenitors).

Researchers prepared the TCRbeta library using unique molecular identifiers, the study reports. Each CDR3 protein is one row after TCRdb ran MiXCR on the PCR reads. Of around 700,000 distinct CDR3 sequences detected, roughly 13% appear once; the ten largest clones hold 0.79%. This material consisted of PBMCs, taken before TCRalphabeta/CD19-depleted stem cell transplant. V and J are TRBV7-8 and TRBJ2-7, with TRBD2 matching 9 bases. The clonotype comes from a girl aged 2 to 9 with congenital amegakaryocytic thrombocytopenia, due to receive a stem cell transplant. For the CDR3, the DNA is TGTGCCAGCAGCCTTCCCGATATAGCGGGAGCCATCTACGAGCAGTACTTC. Translation gives CASSLPDIAGAIYEQYF.